The 8 T cell receptor beta chains given below trace back to one sample, sequenced in a study of blood T cell repertoires in COVID-19. Assay used: immunoSEQ multiplex PCR; TCRdb lists only in-frame clones, some missing. The sample lists roughly 80,000 clones; around 80% were seen once. Sequencing input: peripheral blood. Receptors were obtained from a human donor in a cohort sampled during active COVID-19.

This clone was observed once. The chain carries TRBV7-3 and TRBJ2-7, with 10 bases that match TRBD2. Germline V gene data show CDR1 as SGHTA and CDR2 as FQGTGA. This CDR3 has 16 amino acids. V gave up 4 bases and J gave up 3 bases; unmatched junction bases: 9. This chain's CDR3 is CASSSLLAGTYYEQYF. The CDR3 DNA sequence: TGTGCCAGCAGCTCCCTACTAGCGGGGACTTACTACGAGCAGTACTTC. Full variable domain (remainder filled in from reference TRBV7-3 and TRBJ2-7): GAGVSQTPSNKVTEKGKYVELRCDPISGHTALYWYRQSLGQGPEFLIYFQGTGAADDSGLPNDRFFAVRPEGSVSTLKIQRTERGDSAVYLCASSSLLAGTYYEQYFGPGTRLTVT.

V is TRBV7-9 and J is TRBJ2-2, with TRBD1 matching 7 bases. In germline, CDR1 is SEHNR, CDR2 FQNEAQ (reference sequence). The V and J ends lost 6 bases and 7 bases, in that order; junction bases with no gene match: 14. CDR3 length: 16 residues. The CDR3 region has the DNA TGTGCCAGCAGACCCCGGACAGGCACATCGGGCGGGGAGCTGTTTTTT. Translation gives CASRPRTGTSGGELFF.

The chain employs TRBV12-5 and TRBJ2-2, with 8 bases fitting TRBD1. V shed 4 bases, J shed 4 bases, and the junction held 5 bases outside the gene matches. The CDR3 has 15 amino acids. Germline CDR1 reads LGHNT; CDR2 reads FRNRAP. Here the CDR3 reads CASGWTGIGTGELFF. For the CDR3, the DNA is TGTGCTAGTGGTTGGACAGGGATCGGCACCGGGGAGCTGTTTTTT.

The CDR3 DNA reads TGTGCCAGCACCCCGACAGGGTTGCCTTACGAGCAGTACTTC. Translation gives CASTPTGLPYEQYF. The V gene is TRBV5-5, the J gene TRBJ2-7; 7 bases are a match to TRBD1. V lost 6 bases and J lost 4; bases outside the gene matches: 10. This CDR3 has 14 amino acids. Germline V gene lookup returns CDR1 SGHKS and CDR2 YYEKEE (reference sequence).

This rearrangement joins TRBV28 to TRBJ1-4, with D unresolved. This CDR3 is built from 15 residues. V was clipped by 5 bases and J by 4 bases, with 14 bases between them. Per germline, CDR1 MDHEN and CDR2 SYDVKM. The chain's CDR3 is CASSGGGSSNEKLFF. For the CDR3, the DNA is TGTGCCAGCAGTGGTGGAGGATCAAGTAATGAAAAACTGTTTTTT.

The rearrangement links TRBV28 to TRBJ1-1, with D unresolved. The germline V gene encodes CDR1 MDHEN and CDR2 SYDVKM. The V end lost 8 bases, the J end lost 14 bases, and 21 bases lay between the germline ends. This CDR3 comprises 12 residues. The CDR3 region is CASGRLGSTGFF. The CDR3 bases are TGTGCCAGCGGGCGCCTGGGGTCCACGGGGTTCTTT.

The rearrangement joins TRBV27 to TRBJ2-7; 8 nucleotides line up with TRBD2. V lost 2 bases, J lost 2 bases, and 2 bases stayed unmatched. The CDR3 length is 14 residues. Germline CDR1 MNHEY, CDR2 SMNVEV (reference sequence). The CDR3 nucleotides are TGTGCCAGCAGTTTAGTAGCGGGGCCCTACGAGCAGTACTTC. It codes for CASSLVAGPYEQYF.

The CDR3, as DNA: TGTGCCAGCTCACCTGCGGTGGCTGGAAACACCATATATTTT. Its translation is CASSPAVAGNTIYF. The chain is built from TRBV18 and TRBJ1-3; D remains ambiguous. The germline V and J ends were trimmed by 3 bases and 2 bases, with 8 bases remaining between them. The CDR3 spans 14 residues. Germline values: CDR1 KGHSH, CDR2 LQKENI. Based on the CDR3 plus reference TRBV18 and TRBJ1-3, the full variable domain is NAGVMQNPRHLVRRRGQEARLRCSPMKGHSHVYWYRQLPEEGLKFMVYLQKENIIDESGMPKERFSAEFPKEGPSILRIQQVVRGDSAAYFCASSPAVAGNTIYFGEGSWLTVV.